Included here is one T cell receptor beta chain sequence, with context. What it recognizes is unknown. This entry comes from a study of identifying expanded T cells in peripheral blood. Sequenced by immunoSEQ multiplex PCR; TCRdb stores in-frame clones only, minus some. The data show tens of thousands of clones, with approximately 89% seen just once and 2.8% held by the top ten. Healthy donors had no documented immune events, such as infections, while sampled. General observations from the study: About 1.2 clones differed between technical replicates, versus approximately 17 and 20 over time. Variance in clone template counts between approximately two-week samples significantly increased with total template count across all healthy donors.

Sequenced: blood. This TCR derives from a person aged 18 to 75 in good health.

DNA of the CDR3: TGTGCCAGTAAAGTTGAAGGGGAGGGCGACTATGGCTACACCTTC. Protein: CASKVEGEGDYGYTF. J is TRBJ1-2 and V is TRBV19; weak D call: TRBD1 (5 bases). Germline lookup yields CDR1 LNHDA and CDR2 SQIVND (reference sequence). The CDR3 contains 15 residues. The V end lost 7 bases, the J end lost 3 bases, and 18 bases lay between the germline ends.